The 10 T cell receptor beta chains presented below share a single source sample, sequenced in a study of blood T cell repertoires in COVID-19. Using immunoSEQ multiplex PCR, the repertoire was profiled, and TCRdb retains in-frame clones only, with some absent. The sample has about 160,000 clones, roughly 84% seen once. The source material was peripheral blood. These receptors came from a man older than 75 with COVID-19, enrolled during active disease.

V usage is TRBV19 and J usage is TRBJ2-3, with unresolved D. V dropped 3 bases and J dropped 4 bases, with 5 bases sitting between them. Germline CDR1 is LNHDA and CDR2 is SQIVND (reference sequence). This CDR3 is 12 amino acids long. The DNA of the CDR3 is TGTGCCAGTAGTATGTATGCAGATACGCAGTATTTT. Translating gives CASSMYADTQYF.

The chain carries TRBV6-5 and TRBJ1-2; D perhaps matches TRBD1 (6 bases). The length of the CDR3 is 13 residues. V was trimmed by 2 bases and J by 8 bases, leaving 12 bases between them. Looked up from germline, CDR1 is MNHEY and CDR2 is SVGAGI. CDR3 in amino acids: CASSYLFRGGYTF. Written as DNA, the CDR3 is TGTGCCAGCAGTTACCTTTTCAGGGGCGGCTACACCTTC.

The CDR3 spells CASSQDLPRGYGYTF. The CDR3 coding sequence is TGTGCCAGCAGCCAAGATTTACCGCGCGGTTATGGCTACACCTTC. The chain has TRBV14 and TRBJ1-2; D gene uncertain. The V gene's germline CDR1 is SGHDN and CDR2 FVKESK. V lost 0 bases, J lost 5 bases, and 13 bases lay in between. The CDR3 covers 15 residues. The entire variable domain, with the rest obtained from reference TRBV14 and TRBJ1-2, is as follows: EAGVTQFPSHSVIEKGQTVTLRCDPISGHDNLYWYRRVMGKEIKFLLHFVKESKQDESGMPNNRFLAERTGGTYSTLKVQPAELEDSGVYFCASSQDLPRGYGYTFGSGTRLTVV.

V and J are TRBV5-1 and TRBJ2-6, with TRBD1 matching over 9 bases. J gave up 0 bases and V 0 bases, and 4 bases lay outside the gene matches. This CDR3 region has 18 residues. CDR1 SGHRS and CDR2 YFSETQ come from the germline V gene. The CDR3 sequence: CASSLGGTGPSGANVLTF. In DNA form, the CDR3 reads TGCGCCAGCAGCTTGGGCGGGACAGGGCCCTCTGGGGCCAACGTCCTGACTTTC. The whole variable domain, filled in from reference TRBV5-1 and TRBJ2-6, reads KAGVTQTPRYLIKTRGQQVTLSCSPISGHRSVSWYQQTPGQGLQFLFEYFSETQRNKGNFPGRFSGRQFSNSRSEMNVSTLELGDSALYLCASSLGGTGPSGANVLTFGAGSRLTVL.

This clone came up a few times. The chain uses TRBV7-2 and TRBJ1-1; the D gene is possibly TRBD1 (6 bases). V dropped 5 bases and J dropped 3 bases, with 13 bases sitting between them. The CDR3 extends over 14 amino acids. Germline loops: CDR1 SGHTA, CDR2 FQGNSA. CDR3: CASSPQRGYTEAFF. The CDR3 region has the DNA TGTGCCAGCAGCCCACAGAGGGGGTACACTGAAGCTTTCTTT.

The chain carries TRBV18 and TRBJ2-5; 8 nucleotides match TRBD1. This CDR3 region has 16 residues. CDR1 and CDR2 (germline): KGHSH, LQKENI. Trimming cost V 3 bases and J 1 base; bases outside gene matches: 7. The CDR3 protein is CASSPTGQGIQETQYF. Here the CDR3 DNA reads TGTGCCAGCTCACCCACAGGACAGGGAATCCAAGAGACCCAGTACTTC.

A word on this clone: This specimen includes other DNA sequences encoding the same CDR3. The rearrangement joins TRBV15 to TRBJ2-5, with TRBD2 matching 13 bases. V trimming: 0 bases; J trimming: 2 bases; junction bases outside the gene matches: 3. The CDR3 contains 17 residues. CDR1 is LNHNV, CDR2 YYDKDF, per germline (reference sequence). CDR3 DNA: TGTGCCACCAGCAGAGAAATACTAGCGGGGGGGCAAGAGACCCAGTACTTC. It codes for CATSREILAGGQETQYF.

The chain is built from TRBV7-2 and TRBJ1-2; D may be TRBD1 (5 bases). Between the trimmed V and J ends, which lost 4 bases and 5 bases, there was a span of 11 bases. The CDR3 runs to 13 residues. Germline V CDR1 and CDR2: SGHTA, FQGNSA. The CDR3 region is CASSSTGNYGYTF. CDR3 nucleotide sequence: TGTGCCAGCAGCTCTACAGGAAATTATGGCTACACCTTC.

This clone was observed a handful of times. V usage is TRBV7-2 and J usage is TRBJ1-1; D gene uncertain. This CDR3 comprises 17 residues. Between the trimmed V and J ends, which lost 0 bases and 2 bases, there was a span of 16 bases. Germline assignment: CDR1 SGHTA and CDR2 FQGNSA. The CDR3 nucleotides are TGTGCCAGCAGCTTAGCAGGGTATCGGGCGGGAAACACTGAAGCTTTCTTT. This translates into CASSLAGYRAGNTEAFF.

The genes are TRBV18 and TRBJ1-1, with 8 nucleotides matching TRBD1. CDR1 is KGHSH, CDR2 LQKENI, per germline. After removal of 5 bases from V and 4 bases from J, the junction contained 6 bases not matched to a gene. This CDR3 is built from 14 residues. CDR3 loop: CASSFSGGSTEAFF. CDR3 bases: TGTGCCAGCTCATTCTCAGGGGGCAGCACTGAAGCTTTCTTT.